This is a list of T cell receptor beta chains from one sample in a study of T-cell reconstitution after alpha-beta-depleted transplantation in children. MiXCR was run by TCRdb on the PCR reads, yielding one entry per CDR3 protein. This table has 500,000 or so distinct CDR3 sequences, 10% to 12% appearing once. Sequences were derived from PBMCs, mostly from graft donor cells, sampled 180 days after TCRalphabeta/CD19-depleted stem cell transplant. The receptors stem from a female patient between 2 and 10 years old who had a stem cell transplant for aplastic anemia, so the T cells may come from the graft donor. CDR3s leave out the opening cysteine and the closing phenylalanine or tryptophan. A D gene is named only where the DNA matches it firmly.

j_call v_call d_call cdr3_aa
TRBJ2-3 TRBV15 NA ATSRDRLWGADTQY
TRBJ2-7 TRBV10-3 TRBD1 AIGDRGDDEQY
TRBJ2-3 TRBV7-8 TRBD1 ASSLGGQGRDTQY
TRBJ2-4 TRBV5-1 NA ASSSQPAGTKNIQY
TRBJ1-2 TRBV12-3/TRBV12-4 NA ASSPAGTNYGYT
TRBJ2-7 TRBV3-1 NA ASTSAGRNEQY
TRBJ2-7 TRBV28 NA ASASPGLYEQY
TRBJ2-1 TRBV19 TRBD2 ASSMDSGGQF
TRBJ2-3 TRBV12-3/TRBV12-4 NA ASSFRPPDTQY
TRBJ1-1 TRBV27 NA ASSVKRGNTEAF
TRBJ2-1 TRBV27 NA ASSLSGQSGSSEQF
TRBJ1-3 TRBV7-2 NA ASSYRPGATGGNTIY
TRBJ2-5 TRBV7-2 TRBD2 ASSPSGPSGSKEIQY
TRBJ1-1 TRBV25-1 NA ASREGWTEAF
TRBJ1-1 TRBV29-1 NA SAREEGGNTEAF
TRBJ2-3 TRBV28 NA ASSLWGGTGTDTQY
TRBJ2-5 TRBV6-5 NA ASSYHPRQIQETQY
TRBJ2-7 TRBV20-1 TRBD1 SATGTGFYEQY
TRBJ1-1 TRBV29-1 NA SVGRYEGATEAF
TRBJ1-6 TRBV9 NA ASSVDGRDGDNSPLH
TRBJ2-3 TRBV20-1 NA SASEGGRRDTQY
TRBJ2-1 TRBV19 NA ASRASRGPYNEQF
TRBJ1-2 TRBV7-2 NA ASSLSFTNYGYT
TRBJ2-1 TRBV7-3 NA ASSVSGPSYNEQF
TRBJ1-2 TRBV20-1 NA SAGQDYGYT
TRBJ2-1 TRBV7-9 TRBD2 ASSAGLAGVSYNEQF
TRBJ2-5 TRBV5-5 NA ASSLTSGPQETQY
TRBJ2-2 TRBV3-1 NA ASSQDNGNTGELF
TRBJ2-1 TRBV21-1 NA ASSKTTGGQF
TRBJ2-7 TRBV7-9 NA ASSLEAGEQY
TRBJ2-5 TRBV15 NA ATSPHEETQY
TRBJ2-2 TRBV7-2 TRBD1 ASSWDSRTGELF
TRBJ2-2 TRBV4-3 NA ASSQEVGTANTGELF
TRBJ2-6 TRBV11-2 TRBD1 ASSSTPGQGGFLGVLT
TRBJ2-5 TRBV25-1 NA ASSEFRGGGETQY
TRBJ2-1 TRBV7-9 TRBD2 ASSPGTSSPEQF
TRBJ1-2 TRBV6-6 NA ASVGTYGYT
TRBJ2-7 TRBV7-2 NA ASSYSYDQY
TRBJ2-3 TRBV15 NA ATSSQRLDTQY
TRBJ1-1 TRBV29-1 TRBD1 SGDRLNTEAF
TRBJ2-5 TRBV7-2 TRBD1 ASSLADRVQETQY
TRBJ2-3 TRBV12-3/TRBV12-4 NA ASSLRGQDTQY
TRBJ1-2 TRBV12-3/TRBV12-4 NA ASSLGTAVYGYT
TRBJ2-1 TRBV11-2 NA ASSLGDNEQF
TRBJ2-5 TRBV3-1 TRBD1 ASSQDQGAWKTQY
TRBJ2-1 TRBV12-3/TRBV12-4 NA ASRPRSGRSYNEQF
TRBJ2-5 TRBV6-2/TRBV6-3 NA ASSYSKSGQTQY
TRBJ2-5 TRBV27 NA ASSLSRRGETQY
TRBJ1-1 TRBV7-2 NA ASSLGARGADTEAF
TRBJ2-2 TRBV5-1 NA ASSGRGSITGELF
TRBJ2-3 TRBV7-6 TRBD1 ASSYRDRDDTQY
TRBJ2-3 TRBV25-1 NA ASSEPGSSDTQY
TRBJ2-5 TRBV21-1 NA ASSTWTSGSQETQY
TRBJ2-7 TRBV9 TRBD2 ASSVVAGGGYEQY
TRBJ1-5 TRBV6-1 NA ASTPNRERQPQH
TRBJ1-3 TRBV29-1 NA SVDRGLSGNTIY
TRBJ2-1 TRBV6-5 TRBD1 ASSSGTGGGFYEQF